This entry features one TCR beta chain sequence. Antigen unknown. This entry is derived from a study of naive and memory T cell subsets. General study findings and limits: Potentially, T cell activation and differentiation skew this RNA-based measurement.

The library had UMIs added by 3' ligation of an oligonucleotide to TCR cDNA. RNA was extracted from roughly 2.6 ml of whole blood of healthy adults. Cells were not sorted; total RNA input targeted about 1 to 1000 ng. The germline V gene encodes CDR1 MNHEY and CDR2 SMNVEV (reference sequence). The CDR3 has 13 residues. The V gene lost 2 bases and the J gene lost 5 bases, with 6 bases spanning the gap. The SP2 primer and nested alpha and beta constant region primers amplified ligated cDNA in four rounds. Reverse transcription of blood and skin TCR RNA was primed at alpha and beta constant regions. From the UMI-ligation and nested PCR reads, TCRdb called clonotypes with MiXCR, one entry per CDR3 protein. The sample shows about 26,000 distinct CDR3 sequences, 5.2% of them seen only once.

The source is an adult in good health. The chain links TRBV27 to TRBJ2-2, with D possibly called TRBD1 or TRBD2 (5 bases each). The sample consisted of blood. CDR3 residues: CASSLGGTGELFF. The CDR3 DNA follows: TGTGCCAGCAGTTTAGGGGGTACCGGGGAGCTGTTTTTT.